This is a list of T cell receptor beta chains from one sample in a study of T cell repertoires in cytomegalovirus infection. TCRdb itself ran the reads through MiXCR, one entry per CDR3 protein. The sample lists roughly 640,000 distinct CDR3 sequences, more than 20% seen once, with 6.5% to 10% in the top ten. Sequenced sample: CD8+ T cells from PBMCs. These receptors were obtained from a human donor in good health (CMV status not recorded). Some clones in this sample may be carry-over from other donors' samples. CDR3s include the opening cysteine and the closing phenylalanine or tryptophan. A D gene is named only where the DNA matches it firmly. Rows may omit the clone size; those that give it use once, few, many or a size class.

>many|TRBJ2-7|14|TRBV27|TRBD1
TGTGCCAGCAGTCCGGGACAGGTTGCCTACGAGCAGTACTTC
CASSPGQVAYEQYF
>-|TRBJ2-3|16|TRBV12-3/TRBV12-4|-
TGTGCCAGCAGTTTAGACCCGGGGGGCCATGCAGATACGCAGTATTTT
CASSLDPGGHADTQYF
>few|TRBJ2-7|13|TRBV19|TRBD1
TGTGCCAGTAGTATAACAGGGGGATACGAGCAGTACTTC
CASSITGGYEQYF
>-|TRBJ1-5|14|TRBV28|-
TGTGCCAGCAGTTTTCCCCCGGCCCGTCAGCCCCAGCATTTT
CASSFPPARQPQHF
>many|TRBJ2-1|14|TRBV10-2|-
TGCGCCAGCAGTGAGCCCGGGGTTAAGGGTGAGCAGTTCTTC
CASSEPGVKGEQFF
>-|TRBJ2-1|17|TRBV20-1|-
TGCAGTGCTAGAGATCGGGAACCCCCAAGGACCTACAATGAGCAGTTCTTC
CSARDREPPRTYNEQFF
>-|TRBJ2-3|16|TRBV28|-
TGTGCCAGCAGTTCCCCTAAGGGGGAGCGGGCAGATACGCAGTATTTT
CASSSPKGERADTQYF
>few|TRBJ1-5|13|TRBV28|-
TGTGCCAGCAGTTACAGGGCCCTTCAGCCCCAGCATTTT
CASSYRALQPQHF
>-|TRBJ1-2|12|TRBV29-1|-
TGCAGCGTTGAAGCAGGGAACTATGTCTACACCTTC
CSVEAGNYVYTF
>few|TRBJ2-3|12|TRBV7-9|TRBD1
TGTGCCAGCAGCCGACAGGGGGCTAGGGAGTATTTT
CASSRQGAREYF
>-|TRBJ2-1|16|TRBV19|-
TGTGTCAGTAGGGCAGAGTATTTGGAGAAGTACAATGAGCAGTTCTTC
CVSRAEYLEKYNEQFF